The 18 T cell receptor beta chains reported below all come from one sample, sequenced in a study of blood T cell repertoires in COVID-19. Sequenced by immunoSEQ multiplex PCR; TCRdb stores in-frame clones only, minus some. In the table there are roughly 440,000 clones, around 89% of which are singletons. The sample was peripheral blood. The source is a woman aged 45-65 years with COVID-19, enrolled during active disease.

V usage is TRBV6-5 and J usage is TRBJ2-7; a possible D gene is TRBD1 (6 bases). CDR3 length: 14 residues. Germline-derived CDR1 and CDR2 are MNHEY and SVGAGI. V lost 4 bases and J 0 bases, leaving 10 bases between the germline ends. CDR3 sequence: CASSFDRSSYEQYF. CDR3 DNA: TGTGCCAGCAGTTTTGACAGGAGCTCCTACGAGCAGTACTTC.

V and J are TRBV6-5 and TRBJ1-2, with 12 positions matching TRBD1. The CDR3 length is 15 residues. Trimming took 6 bases from V and 3 from J; bases not matched to a gene: 5. Germline V CDR1 and CDR2: MNHEY, SVGAGI. CDR3 residues: CASRQGQGAYYGYTF. For the CDR3, the DNA is TGTGCCAGCAGACAGGGACAGGGGGCCTACTATGGCTACACCTTC.

The V call is TRBV29-1, the J call TRBJ2-3; 11 bases line up with TRBD2. V gave up 7 bases and J gave up 2 bases; unmatched junction bases: 11. Per the germline V gene, CDR1 is SQVTM and CDR2 is ANQGSEA. The CDR3 runs to 16 residues. CDR3 sequence reads: CSALRLAGSLTDTQYF. As DNA, the CDR3 is TGCAGCGCCTTACGACTAGCGGGGTCTCTCACAGATACGCAGTATTTT.

The V gene is TRBV6-5, the J gene TRBJ2-7; D perhaps matches TRBD1 (6 bases). V dropped 8 bases and J dropped 2 bases, with 16 bases sitting between them. In germline, CDR1 is MNHEY, CDR2 SVGAGI. The CDR3 extends over 14 amino acids. For the CDR3, the DNA is TGTGCCAGCCAGGGGATGCCCCTAACCTACGAGCAGTACTTC. It is translated as CASQGMPLTYEQYF.

This chain uses TRBV11-2 with TRBJ2-1; perhaps TRBD1 as D (6 bases). The germline V gene has CDR1 SGHAT and CDR2 FQNNGV. The CDR3 totals 13 residues. Trimming removed 1 base at V and 9 bases at J, with 10 bases between. The CDR3 sequence is CASSLGPDSEQFF. Here the CDR3 DNA reads TGTGCCAGCAGCTTAGGGCCGGACAGTGAGCAGTTCTTC.

In its sample, this clone was seen once. J is TRBJ1-1 and V is TRBV6-1; D remains unclear. Germline V CDR1 and CDR2: MNHNS, SASEGT. V dropped 1 base and J dropped 4 bases, with 7 bases sitting between them. This CDR3 is built from 13 residues. The CDR3 region is CASSEVAGTEAFF. The CDR3 DNA is TGTGCCAGCAGTGAAGTGGCGGGCACTGAAGCTTTCTTT.

V is TRBV28 and J is TRBJ1-2, with 7 bases lining up with TRBD1. Germline V gene sequence: CDR1 MDHEN, CDR2 SYDVKM. The CDR3 loop spans 16 amino acids. The V gene end was trimmed by 1 base and the J gene end by 2 bases; junction bases not matched to a gene: 7. CDR3 sequence (DNA): TGTGCCAGCAGTTTATTAGGGGACAGCCTGAACTATGGCTACACCTTC. Amino acids: CASSLLGDSLNYGYTF.

The rearrangement uses TRBV3-1 (or the pseudogene TRBV3-2) and TRBJ1-2, with TRBD1 matching over 7 bases. This CDR3 is 14 amino acids long. With V trimmed by 4 bases and J by 6 bases, 8 bases remained unmatched. The germline CDR1 and CDR2 sequences are LGHDT and YNNKEL (reference sequence). The CDR3: CASSLSGGRDGYTF. The CDR3, as DNA: TGTGCCAGCAGCCTGTCAGGGGGAAGAGATGGCTACACCTTC.

This clone was seen only once. The rearrangement joins TRBV18 to TRBJ2-2; a possible D gene is TRBD1 (6 bases). V lost 3 bases, J lost 4 bases, and 12 bases lay in between. There are 15 residues in the CDR3. The V gene's germline CDR1 is KGHSH and CDR2 LQKENI. CDR3 bases: TGTGCCAGCTCACCCCCGGACAGATTCACCGGGGAGCTGTTTTTT. It specifies CASSPPDRFTGELFF. Together with reference TRBV18 and TRBJ2-2, the CDR3 gives the full variable domain: NAGVMQNPRHLVRRRGQEARLRCSPMKGHSHVYWYRQLPEEGLKFMVYLQKENIIDESGMPKERFSAEFPKEGPSILRIQQVVRGDSAAYFCASSPPDRFTGELFFGEGSRLTVL.

The chain recombines TRBV5-6 with TRBJ2-7, with 10 bases identical to TRBD2. CDR1 and CDR2 from the germline V gene are SGHDT and YYEEEE. Losses at the gene ends were 7 bases for V and 6 bases for J; bases not matched to a gene: 16. The CDR3 runs 16 residues. CDR3 sequence reads: CASGVRTSGGAGEQYF. The CDR3 DNA reads TGTGCCAGCGGTGTAAGGACGAGCGGGGGGGCTGGCGAGCAGTACTTC.

This rearrangement joins TRBV2 to TRBJ2-3; 13 bases are shared with TRBD2. J gave up 5 bases and V 4 bases, and 6 bases lay outside the gene matches. The germline V gene has CDR1 SNHLY and CDR2 FYNNEI. This CDR3 has 16 residues. The chain's CDR3 is CASSVLAGGRGDTQYF. CDR3 DNA: TGTGCCAGCAGTGTACTAGCGGGGGGGCGTGGAGATACGCAGTATTTT.

The J gene is TRBJ1-2, the V gene TRBV28; 9 bases line up with TRBD1. Germline values: CDR1 MDHEN, CDR2 SYDVKM. V trimming: 5 bases; J trimming: 3 bases; junction bases outside the gene matches: 10. This CDR3 is 16 amino acids long. In DNA form, the CDR3 reads TGTGCCAGCAGTCCCCCGTGGGACAGGGAAGACTATGGCTACACCTTC. Translation gives CASSPPWDREDYGYTF.

The chain combines TRBV19 with TRBJ1-2, with 8 bases that match TRBD1. The CDR3 runs 15 residues. CDR1 LNHDA and CDR2 SQIVND come from the germline V gene (reference sequence). The V and J ends lost 4 bases and 2 bases, in that order; junction bases with no gene match: 6. CDR3 in amino acids: CASSTRDRTNYGYTF. The CDR3 DNA is TGTGCCAGTAGTACCCGGGACAGGACCAACTATGGCTACACCTTC.

V usage is TRBV5-8 and J usage is TRBJ1-1, with D possibly being TRBD1 (6 bases). CDR1 is SGHTS and CDR2 is YDEGEE in the germline V gene. The V gene lost 9 bases and the J gene lost 0 bases, with 12 bases spanning the gap. This CDR3 has 13 residues. The CDR3 spells CATQGRMNTEAFF. The CDR3 DNA follows: TGTGCCACCCAGGGGCGAATGAACACTGAAGCTTTCTTT.

The chain has TRBV3-1 (or the pseudogene TRBV3-2) and TRBJ1-2, with TRBD1 matching over 11 bases. Germline lookup yields CDR1 LGHDT and CDR2 YNNKEL (reference sequence). Trimming cost V 3 bases and J 4 bases; bases outside gene matches: 7. There are 16 residues in the CDR3. The CDR3 spells CASSQASGQGGYGYTF. In nucleotides, the CDR3 is TGTGCCAGCAGCCAGGCTTCGGGACAGGGGGGCTATGGCTACACCTTC.

The chain links TRBV3-1 (or the pseudogene TRBV3-2) to TRBJ2-3; 16 bases are a match to TRBD2. In germline, CDR1 is LGHDT, CDR2 YNNKEL (reference sequence). V gave up 3 bases and J gave up 9 bases; unmatched junction bases: 21. The length of the CDR3 is 21 residues. Written as DNA, the CDR3 is TGTGCCAGCAGCCAGGGACTAGCGGGGGGGCCAACACAGATACGGGGAAGCACGCAGTATTTT. Protein sequence: CASSQGLAGGPTQIRGSTQYF.

The rearrangement links TRBV18 to TRBJ1-1, with D possibly matching TRBD1 (6 bases). Germline V lookup: CDR1 KGHSH, CDR2 LQKENI. V lost 0 bases, J lost 7 bases, and 12 bases lay in between. The CDR3 contains 14 residues. CDR3 residues: CASSPPGQFFEAFF. For the CDR3, the DNA is TGTGCCAGCTCACCACCGGGACAATTTTTTGAAGCTTTCTTT.

The chain has TRBV28 and TRBJ1-2, with TRBD1 matching over 7 bases. The CDR3 has 12 amino acids. With 10 bases clipped from V and 10 bases from J, the junction kept 12 bases outside the gene matches. The V gene's germline CDR1 is MDHEN and CDR2 SYDVKM. In nucleotides, the CDR3 is TGTGCCACCTTTGCGGCGACAGGGATCTACACCTTC. Its translation is CATFAATGIYTF.